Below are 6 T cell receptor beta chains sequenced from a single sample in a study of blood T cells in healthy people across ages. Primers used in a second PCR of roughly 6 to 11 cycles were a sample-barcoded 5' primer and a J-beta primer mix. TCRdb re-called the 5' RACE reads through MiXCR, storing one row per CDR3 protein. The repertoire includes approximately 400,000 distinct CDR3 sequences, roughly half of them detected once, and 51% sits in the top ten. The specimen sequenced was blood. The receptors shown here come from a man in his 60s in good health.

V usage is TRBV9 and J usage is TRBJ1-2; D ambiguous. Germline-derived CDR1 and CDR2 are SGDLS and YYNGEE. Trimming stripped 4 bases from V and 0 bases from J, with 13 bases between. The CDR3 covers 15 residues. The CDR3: CASSLPPVANYGYTF. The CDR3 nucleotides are TGTGCCAGCAGCTTACCCCCAGTGGCTAACTATGGCTACACCTTC.

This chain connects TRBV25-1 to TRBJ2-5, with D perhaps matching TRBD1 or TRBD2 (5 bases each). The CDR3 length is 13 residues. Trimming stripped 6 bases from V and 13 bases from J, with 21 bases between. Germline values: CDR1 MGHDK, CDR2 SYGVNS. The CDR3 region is CASSYAGTYERYF. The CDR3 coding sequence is TGTGCCAGCAGCTACGCAGGGACCTACGAGCGGTACTTC.

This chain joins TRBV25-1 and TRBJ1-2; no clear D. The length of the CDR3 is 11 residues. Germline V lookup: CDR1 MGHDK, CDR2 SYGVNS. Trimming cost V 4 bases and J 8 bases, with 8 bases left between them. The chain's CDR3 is CASSVTGGYTF. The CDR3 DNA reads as TGTGCCAGCAGTGTAACGGGGGGCTACACCTTC.

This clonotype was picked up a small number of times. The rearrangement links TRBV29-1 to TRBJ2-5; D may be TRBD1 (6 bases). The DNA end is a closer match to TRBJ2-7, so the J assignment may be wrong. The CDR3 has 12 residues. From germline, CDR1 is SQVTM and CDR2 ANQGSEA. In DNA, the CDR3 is TGCAGCGTTGAAACGGACAGATCCGAGCAGTACTTC. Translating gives CSVETDRSEQYF.

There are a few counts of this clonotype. This chain's CDR3 is CSASPAGRTEQYF. The DNA for the CDR3 is TGCAGTGCTAGTCCAGCGGGGCGGACAGAGCAGTACTTC. The chain is built from TRBV20-1 and TRBJ2-7; 7 nucleotides agree with TRBD2. The trim removed 3 bases at V and 7 bases at J, leaving 9 bases unmatched. The CDR3 runs to 13 residues. CDR1 is DFQATT, CDR2 SNEGSKA, per germline (reference sequence).

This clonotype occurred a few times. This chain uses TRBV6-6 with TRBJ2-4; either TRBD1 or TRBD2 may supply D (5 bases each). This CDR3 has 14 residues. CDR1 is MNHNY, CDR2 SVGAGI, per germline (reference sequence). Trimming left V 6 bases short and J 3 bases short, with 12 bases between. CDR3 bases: TGTGCCAGCAGGGCCGGGGCGGGCAAAAACATTCAGTACTTC. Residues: CASRAGAGKNIQYF.